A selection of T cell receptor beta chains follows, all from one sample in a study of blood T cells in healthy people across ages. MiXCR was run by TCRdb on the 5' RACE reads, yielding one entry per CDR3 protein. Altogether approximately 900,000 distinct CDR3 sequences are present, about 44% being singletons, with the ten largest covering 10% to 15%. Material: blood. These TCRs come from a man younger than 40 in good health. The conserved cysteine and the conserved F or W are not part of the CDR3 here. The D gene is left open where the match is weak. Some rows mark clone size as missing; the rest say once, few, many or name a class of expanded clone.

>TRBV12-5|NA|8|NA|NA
AHAGETQY
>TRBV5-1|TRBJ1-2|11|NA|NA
ASSLEGQGGYT
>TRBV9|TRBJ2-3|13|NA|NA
ASSVGGDSTDTQY
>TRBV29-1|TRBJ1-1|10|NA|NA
SVTRGNTEAF
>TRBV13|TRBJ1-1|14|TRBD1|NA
ASSPNRRQGGTEAF
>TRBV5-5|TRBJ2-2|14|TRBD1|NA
ASSLGQAMNTGELF
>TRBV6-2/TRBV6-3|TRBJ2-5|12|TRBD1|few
ASNLGQSSATQY
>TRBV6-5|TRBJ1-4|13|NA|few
ASSYSGVANEKLF
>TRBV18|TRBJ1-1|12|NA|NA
ATWGGPVNTEAF
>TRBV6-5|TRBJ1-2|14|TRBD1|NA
ASSYSTGLANYGYT
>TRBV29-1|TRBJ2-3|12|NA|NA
SVGVGLRTDTQY
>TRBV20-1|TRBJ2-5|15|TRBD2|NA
SASGSGGGVDQETQY
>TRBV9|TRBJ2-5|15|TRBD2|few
ASSQLAGASYQETQY
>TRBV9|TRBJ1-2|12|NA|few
ASSEGGGDYGYT
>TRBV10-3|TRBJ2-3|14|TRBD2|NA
AIRGLAGPSTDTQY
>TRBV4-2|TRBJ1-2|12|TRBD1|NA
ASSQGQGTYGYT
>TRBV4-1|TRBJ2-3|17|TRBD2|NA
ASSQGQGTSGGYTDTQY
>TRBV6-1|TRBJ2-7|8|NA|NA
ATRKYEQY
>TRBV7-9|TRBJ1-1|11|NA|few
ASSRGGGTEAF
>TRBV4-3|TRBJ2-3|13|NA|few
ASSAGSVGTDTQY
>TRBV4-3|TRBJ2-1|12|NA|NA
ASSQAGLGMRQF
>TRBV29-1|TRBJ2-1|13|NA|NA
SVAPGPALNNEQF
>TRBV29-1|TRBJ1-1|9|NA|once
SVVLNTEAF
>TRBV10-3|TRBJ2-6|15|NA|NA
AISGQGRLSGANVLT
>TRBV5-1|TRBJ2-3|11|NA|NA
ASSLDGSSTQY
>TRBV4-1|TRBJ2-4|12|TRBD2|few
ASSQVTSGGPKY